The sequence of this TCR beta chain was determined in a study of T cells in Graves' hyperthyroidism and ophthalmopathy. First hyperthyroidism diagnosis is when the blood sample was obtained, before any ophthalmopathy symptoms. Trimming shortened V by 9 bases and J by 6 bases, and 15 bases separated the two germline ends. The V gene's germline CDR1 is LNHDA and CDR2 SQIVND (reference sequence). The CDR3 extends over 14 amino acids. Amplified TCR beta CDR3 regions derived from RNA transcripts. With the HTBI primer set, the TCR CDR3 went through a first round of RT-PCR. TCRdb analysed the multiplex PCR reads with MiXCR anew, one entry per CDR3 protein. The repertoire has fewer than 450,000 distinct CDR3 sequences, about a sixth of them found once; the top ten carry 34%. In this sample, this clonotype turned up many times.

Sequencing was done on a sample of blood. This TCR derives from a woman younger than 45 with Graves' hyperthyroidism that later progressed to Graves' ophthalmopathy. The chain carries TRBV19 and TRBJ1-6, with TRBD1 as a possible D gene (6 bases). CDR3 nucleotides: TGTGCCAGCCTGGACAGCAGCCTTAATTCACCCCTCCACTTT. Protein: CASLDSSLNSPLHF.